This TCR beta chain was recovered during a study of tumor-infiltrating lymphocytes in primary liver carcinoma (dated by TCRdb to between 2016 and 2019). A note on the overall study: Between late 2015 and March 2016, 4 or 5 patients in China with histopathologically diagnosed primary liver carcinoma had their tumors surgically resected. Hepatocellular carcinoma (four) or combined HCC and intrahepatic cholangiocarcinoma (one) was present in the five patients, who were three men and two women aged 30 to 69 years. The tumors of the five patients were staged as T1-T3 N0M0, with maximum diameters ranging from roughly 4 to 10 cm. Each sample produced roughly 3.5 to 7.13 million productive TCRbeta reads, and read depth showed no significant difference between tissue types. For each liver tumor, the study sampled five regions along with adjacent normal tissue and blood, and applied TCRbeta repertoire sequencing, expression microarrays and whole-exome sequencing. A total of roughly 35 specimens from 5 patients underwent TCRbeta repertoire sequencing, comprising some 25 tumor regions, 5 adjacent noncancerous liver tissues and 5 peripheral blood samples. Technical replicate repertoires showed high reproducibility, with mean shared-clone rates roughly 0.89 and correlation coefficients above 0.95. Study-level results and caveats: Bulk unsorted samples precluded comparing CD4+ and CD8+ T cell repertoires. The study included only four to six patients, and the authors note findings should be validated in a larger study. Pairs of tumor regions showed greater repertoire overlap (mean roughly 35%) than tumor-adjacent pairs (roughly 17%) or tumor-blood pairs (roughly 14%), which is consistent with antigen-driven expansion. Because sequencing covered only the TCR beta chain and unpaired alpha chains were not captured, true repertoire diversity is likely underestimated. Compared with blood, tumors had a significantly larger share of the repertoire taken up by the top 250 clones (p = 0.039).

With termini counted, the CDR3 has 14 amino acids. Of all the DNA, just the CDR3 is kept, 42 bases in frame from base 1. At the junction V is shortened by 4 bases and J by 2 bases, with 11 bases in between. Per the germline V gene, SGHNT is the CDR1 and YENEEA is the CDR2. TRIzol reagent was used to extract blood RNA from unsorted whole blood, while the DNeasy Blood & Tissue kit provided the germline DNA. Patients had chronic HBV infection and were treatment-naive at sampling. Before surgery, four milliliters of peripheral blood were drawn into K2EDTA tubes. Starting from approximately 500 ng total RNA, TCRbeta-specific cDNA was produced by reverse transcription with a constant-region primer and ProtoScript II reverse transcriptase. Construction of the TCRbeta libraries relied on three nested rounds of multiplex PCR, following a slightly modified ARM-PCR procedure. Each of the first two PCR rounds ran for roughly 9 cycles and used multiplex TRBV1-TRBV30 forward primers together with a Cbeta reverse primer. Sample barcodes and Illumina adapters were attached in a final 25-cycle PCR using Deep VentR polymerase. Before sequencing, amplicons of 200-500 bp were purified from gel using a QIAquick gel extraction kit. The TCRbeta amplicons were sequenced with 250-bp paired-end reads on an Illumina HiSeq 2500. The study's processing was this. Quality trimming of reads was performed with Trimmomatic v0.33, and paired reads were merged with FLASH v1.2.11 so that full CDR3 sequences could be recovered. MiGEC v1.2.1b assigned V, D and J germline segments to the rearranged TCRbeta sequences. Clonotype statistics, along with Shannon-Wiener diversity indices, were calculated using VDJtools v1.0.0. Except for diversity analysis, only each sample's 250 most abundant clonotypes were used in subsequent analyses to reduce sampling bias. TCRdb handled the public reads itself, with Q25 trimming in fastp and clone calling in MiXCR, and kept productive beta chains. Rows with one shared CDR3 protein collapse into an entry with the most common genes and DNA. TCRdb, rather than the study authors, made the V and J calls. The sample table contains 200,000 or so distinct CDR3 sequences; only one count was recorded for about 61% of them. The leading ten clones occupy approximately 7% of the sample.

On this clonotype itself: Its cognate antigen has yet to be identified. Since the CDR3 does not end with the conserved phenylalanine or tryptophan, this likely comes from a read error.

This receptor was obtained from a woman aged 60 to 75 with primary liver carcinoma and hepatitis B virus infection. The rearrangement joined TRBV11-3 to TRBJ1-1; TRBD1 is perhaps the D gene, given 5 matching bases. Input material: peripheral blood. CDR3 reads: CASSSLGPNTEAFI. The DNA is TGTGCCAGCAGCTCACTGGGGCCAAACACTGAAGCTTTCATT.